This TCR beta chain comes out of a study of PD-1 blockade in classical Hodgkin lymphoma. Each patient relapsed following autologous stem cell transplantation, and prior brentuximab vedotin exposure differed. Magnetic negative selection isolated CD8+ T cells from thawed PBMCs. Sequencing was performed with immunoSEQ multiplex PCR; in TCRdb, only in-frame clones are kept and a portion is missing. The table lists some 25,000 clones, around 90% of them singletons. About this clone itself: Its specificity is unknown.

V lost 5 bases and J lost 2; bases outside the gene matches: 6. Germline V CDR1 and CDR2: SEHNR, FQNEAQ (reference sequence). This CDR3 comprises 16 residues. Study observations and caveats: Reported baseline diversity: healthy donors highest, relapsed/refractory patients lowest. A significant rise in TCR diversity was seen by C4D1 for CD4+ cells but not for CD8+ cells. Any patient who commenced nivolumab under 1 year after ASCT was excluded. Nothing has yet pinned down what causes the repertoire differences, possibly disease activity or prior therapy.

The origin of this receptor is a human donor with classical Hodgkin lymphoma. The material sequenced was CD8+ T cells from blood, taken at baseline. The chain links TRBV7-9 to TRBJ1-4, with 9 bases that match TRBD1. The DNA for the CDR3 is TGTGCCAGCAGCCACACCGGACAGGGGACTAATGAAAAACTGTTTTTT. It encodes CASSHTGQGTNEKLFF.